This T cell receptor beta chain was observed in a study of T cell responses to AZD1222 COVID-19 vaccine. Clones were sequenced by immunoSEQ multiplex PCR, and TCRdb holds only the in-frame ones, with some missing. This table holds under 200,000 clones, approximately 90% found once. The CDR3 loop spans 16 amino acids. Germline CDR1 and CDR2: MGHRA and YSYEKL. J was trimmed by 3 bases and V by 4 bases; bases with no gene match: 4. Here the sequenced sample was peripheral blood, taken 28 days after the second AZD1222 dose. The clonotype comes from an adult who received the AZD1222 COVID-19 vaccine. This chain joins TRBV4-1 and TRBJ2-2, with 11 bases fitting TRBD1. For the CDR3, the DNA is TGCGCCAGCAGCCTCCCGGGACAGGGGGACACCGGGGAGCTGTTTTTT. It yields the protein CASSLPGQGDTGELFF.